Below are 9 T cell receptor beta chains sequenced from a single sample in a study of response to subunit inactivated influenza vaccine. In TCRdb, the RT-PCR reads were re-called with MiXCR into one record per CDR3 protein. The sample consists of about 650,000 distinct CDR3 sequences, around 14% of them appearing once. The input for sequencing was PBMCs from blood, taken roughly 12 days after vaccination. The receptor set was obtained from a man aged 50 to 60 who received an inactivated influenza vaccine.

This clonotype was counted at least ten times. V and J are TRBV9 and TRBJ1-2; tentatively, D is TRBD1 (5 bases). The V gene lost 0 bases and the J gene lost 1 base, with 7 bases spanning the gap. Germline CDR1 reads SGDLS; CDR2 reads YYNGEE. The CDR3 is 14 residues long. In DNA, the CDR3 is TGTGCCAGCAGCGTAGGGCAGGGTAACTATGGCTACACCTTC. It yields the protein CASSVGQGNYGYTF. Supplemented by reference TRBV9 and TRBJ1-2, the full variable domain reads DSGVTQTPKHLITATGQRVTLRCSPRSGDLSVYWYQQSLDQGLQFLIQYYNGEERAKGNILERFSAQQFPDLHSELNLSSLELGDSALYFCASSVGQGNYGYTFGSGTRLTVV.

This clonotype showed up just a few times. The rearrangement joins TRBV29-1 to TRBJ1-1, with D unclear. In germline, CDR1 is SQVTM, CDR2 ANQGSEA. CDR3 size: 13 residues. V lost 4 bases and J 0 bases, leaving 9 bases between the germline ends. The CDR3 DNA is TGCAGCGTTGTAGGCACCCTGAACACTGAAGCTTTCTTT. Translating it yields CSVVGTLNTEAFF.

This clonotype was seen many times. The chain recombines TRBV7-2 with TRBJ2-5; D remains ambiguous. CDR3 length: 16 residues. Between the trimmed V and J ends, which lost 5 bases and 3 bases, there was a span of 19 bases. Germline CDR1 SGHTA, CDR2 FQGNSA. The CDR3 loop reads CASSISGLRDKETQYF. CDR3 in DNA: TGTGCCAGCAGCATCTCGGGCCTGAGAGACAAAGAGACCCAGTACTTC.

The chain couples TRBV7-2 to TRBJ1-5; TRBD1 matches 8 bases. From germline, CDR1 is SGHTA and CDR2 FQGNSA. V shed 5 bases, J shed 4 bases, and the junction held 7 bases outside the gene matches. The CDR3 runs to 15 residues. The CDR3 sequence: CASSPRGRTNQPQHF. DNA for the CDR3: TGTGCCAGCAGCCCCAGGGGGCGAACGAATCAGCCCCAGCATTTT.

The chain combines TRBV10-3 with TRBJ2-5; D is uncertain. There are 15 residues in the CDR3. V shed 2 bases and J shed 5 bases, with 15 bases lying between them. Germline V gene lookup returns CDR1 ENHRY and CDR2 SYGVKD. The CDR3 DNA reads TGTGCCATCAGTGAGGTGTTTAGCTCATGGGAGACCCAGTACTTC. It is translated as CAISEVFSSWETQYF.

The gene calls are TRBV5-1 and TRBJ2-1; TRBD2 agrees at 14 bases. Trimming removed 4 bases from V and 7 bases from J; junction bases left unmatched: 7. Looked up from germline, CDR1 is SGHRS and CDR2 is YFSETQ. The CDR3 totals 16 residues. This chain's CDR3 is CASSLTGLAGANEQFF. In nucleotides, the CDR3 is TGCGCCAGCAGCCTTACGGGACTAGCGGGGGCAAATGAGCAGTTCTTC.

This clonotype turned up a few times. This chain connects TRBV20-1 to TRBJ1-2, with TRBD1 identical over 7 bases. With V trimmed by 5 bases and J by 2 bases, 8 bases remained unmatched. The CDR3 has 14 residues. Germline CDR1 is DFQATT and CDR2 is SNEGSKA (reference sequence). The CDR3 protein is CSAAGTDKNYGYTF. DNA for the CDR3: TGCAGTGCTGCTGGGACAGACAAGAACTATGGCTACACCTTC.

A word on this clonotype: A read error may explain this, as a much larger clone is one base away. The chain links TRBV4-2 to TRBJ2-1, with 7 bases aligning to TRBD2. Trimming removed 4 bases from V and 9 bases from J; junction bases left unmatched: 9. Looked up from germline, CDR1 is LGHNA and CDR2 is YNFKEQ. The CDR3 consists of 14 residues. The CDR3 loop is CASSRDAGAGEQFF. For the CDR3, the DNA is TGTGCCAGCAGCCGAGATGCGGGAGCGGGTGAGCAGTTCTTC.

The rearrangement uses TRBV27 and TRBJ2-5; 7 nucleotides line up with TRBD2. Germline V lookup: CDR1 MNHEY, CDR2 SMNVEV (reference sequence). Trimming at V came to 7 bases and at J to 7 bases, leaving 12 bases not matched to a gene. This CDR3 comprises 14 residues. Here the CDR3 reads CASNSGLNLGTQYF. The CDR3 region has the DNA TGTGCCAGCAACTCGGGACTAAATCTGGGGACCCAGTACTTC.